The 4 T cell receptor beta chains listed next were all sequenced from one sample in a study of blood T cells in healthy people across ages. PCR was performed a second time for about 7 to 12 cycles using a sample-barcoded 5' primer and a J-beta primer mix. TCRdb itself ran the 5' RACE reads through MiXCR, one entry per CDR3 protein. The sample lists hundreds of thousands of distinct CDR3 sequences, less than 35% occurring once. The sample was blood. These receptors were obtained from a woman older than 75 in good health.

A word on this clonotype: A much more abundant neighbour one base away suggests this may be a read error. This chain links TRBV7-8 with TRBJ2-5; D tentatively fits TRBD1 or TRBD2 (5 bases each). Deletions cut 3 bases from V and 11 bases from J, with 16 bases between. Per the germline V gene, CDR1 is SGHVS and CDR2 is FQNEAQ. The CDR3 totals 13 residues. CDR3 sequence: CASSFIGVGEQYF. As DNA, the CDR3 is TGTGCCAGCAGCTTTATAGGGGTTGGGGAGCAGTACTTC. Variable domain in full (rest from reference TRBV7-8 and TRBJ2-5): GAGVSQSPRYKVAKRGQDVALRCDPISGHVSLFWYQQALGQGPEFLTYFQNEAQLDKSGLPSDRFFAERPEGSVSTLKIQRTQQEDSAVYLCASSFIGVGEQYFGPGTRLLVL.

Only a few counts were recorded for this clonotype. The rearrangement uses TRBV20-1 and TRBJ1-6, with D perhaps matching TRBD1 (5 bases). Germline CDR1 reads DFQATT; CDR2 reads SNEGSKA (reference sequence). The V gene lost 7 bases and the J gene lost 9 bases, with 19 bases spanning the gap. The CDR3 spans 14 residues. The CDR3 DNA sequence: TGCAGTGAAAGCGGGGGTCCGGGAGGTTCACCCCTCCACTTT. It is translated as CSESGGPGGSPLHF.

In its sample, this clonotype was seen a few times. The rearrangement uses TRBV12-3 or TRBV12-4 and TRBJ1-5; 8 bases are a match to TRBD1. This CDR3 region has 15 residues. Trimming took 3 bases from V and 5 from J; bases not matched to a gene: 6. CDR3 region: CASSLRQGQHQPQHF. CDR3 nucleotide sequence: TGTGCCAGCAGTTTGCGACAGGGGCAGCATCAGCCCCAGCATTTT.

Only a few counts were recorded for this clonotype. A much larger clone lies one base from this, so it may be a read error. The gene calls are TRBV7-9 and TRBJ2-7; D unclear. Germline V gene sequence: CDR1 SEHNR, CDR2 FQNEAQ (reference sequence). The V end lost 5 bases, the J end lost 7 bases, and 12 bases lay between the germline ends. The CDR3 sequence is 12 residues long. CDR3 loop: CASSQSLDEQYF. The CDR3 DNA reads as TGTGCCAGCAGCCAATCGCTTGATGAGCAGTACTTC.